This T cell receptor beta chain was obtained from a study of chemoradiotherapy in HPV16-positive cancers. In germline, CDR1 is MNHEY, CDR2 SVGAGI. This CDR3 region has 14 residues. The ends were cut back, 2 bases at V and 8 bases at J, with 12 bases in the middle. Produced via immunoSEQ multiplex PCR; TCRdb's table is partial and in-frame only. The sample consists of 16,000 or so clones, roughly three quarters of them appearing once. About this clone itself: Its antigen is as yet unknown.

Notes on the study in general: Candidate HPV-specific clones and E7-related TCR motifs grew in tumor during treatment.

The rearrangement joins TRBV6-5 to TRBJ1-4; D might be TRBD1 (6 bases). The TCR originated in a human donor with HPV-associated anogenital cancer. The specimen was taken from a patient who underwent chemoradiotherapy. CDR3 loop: CASSYQQGEEKLFF. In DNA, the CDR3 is TGTGCCAGCAGTTACCAACAGGGTGAAGAAAAACTGTTTTTT.